Below are 6 T cell receptor beta chains sequenced from a single sample in a study of breast tumors, draining lymph nodes, adjacent tissues. The lymph nodes were axillary draining lymph nodes from breast cancer patients. TCRdb re-analysed the multiplex PCR reads in MiXCR, keeping a single row per CDR3 protein. The sample lists some 97,000 distinct CDR3 sequences; around 20% were seen once. The sequenced material came from axillary lymph node tissue. The source is a female donor with breast cancer. Some clones in this sample may be carry-over from other donors' samples.

In its sample, this clonotype was seen many times. The genes are TRBV3-1 and TRBJ2-1; 7 bases map to TRBD2. Germline CDR1 LGHDT, CDR2 YNNKEL (reference sequence). This CDR3 is built from 15 residues. V lost 4 bases, J lost 0 bases, and 3 bases stayed unmatched. Here the CDR3 reads CASSPRGSSYNEQFF. Written as DNA, the CDR3 is TGTGCCAGCAGCCCACGCGGGAGCTCCTACAATGAGCAGTTCTTC.

Points on this clonotype: This may stem from a read error, because a much larger clone lies one nucleotide away. The chain is built from TRBV4-1 and TRBJ2-1; 8 positions agree with TRBD2. Germline CDR1 is MGHRA and CDR2 is YSYEKL. This CDR3 region has 17 residues. Unmatched junction bases numbered 19, after V lost 5 bases and J lost 10 bases. The CDR3 coding sequence is TGCGCCAGCAGCGACCCGACTAGCGCCCTATTTAGGGGGGAGCAGTTCTTC. It is translated as CASSDPTSALFRGEQFF.

The chain is built from TRBV5-6 and TRBJ2-3; D gene unclear. V was shortened by 3 bases and J by 9 bases, with 17 bases between the two germline ends. The CDR3 length is 14 residues. The germline gives CDR1 SGHDT, CDR2 YYEEEE. CDR3 loop: CASSSEFDGYTQYF. CDR3 DNA sequence: TGTGCCAGCAGCTCCGAATTCGACGGGTACACGCAGTATTTT.

This clonotype was observed many times. V and J are TRBV10-3 and TRBJ2-7; 12 bases map to TRBD2. The CDR3 length is 16 residues. Trimming cost V 3 bases and J 4 bases; bases outside gene matches: 7. Per the germline V gene, CDR1 is ENHRY and CDR2 is SYGVKD. In DNA form, the CDR3 reads TGTGCCATCAGTGAACGACTAGCGGGAGCTAAGTACGAGCAGTACTTC. This sequence encodes CAISERLAGAKYEQYF.

Many counts were recorded for this clonotype. V is TRBV7-3 and J is TRBJ2-1; the D gene is possibly TRBD2 (6 bases). V lost 5 bases to trimming and J lost 4 bases, with 15 bases between them. From germline, CDR1 is SGHTA and CDR2 FQGTGA. The length of the CDR3 is 15 residues. The CDR3 DNA reads as TGTGCCAGCAGCCCCGGAGTAGCGGCATACAATGAGCAGTTCTTC. Encoded protein: CASSPGVAAYNEQFF.

Points on this clonotype: This sequence may be a read error, since a much larger clone differs from it by one base. V gene TRBV11-2 combines with J gene TRBJ2-5; 8 nucleotides line up with TRBD2. This CDR3 is built from 15 residues. The germline gives CDR1 SGHAT, CDR2 FQNNGV. Unmatched junction bases numbered 8, after V lost 3 bases and J lost 5 bases. The CDR3: CASSLRPAGEETQYF. CDR3 nucleotide sequence: TGTGCCAGCAGCTTGAGACCAGCGGGGGAGGAGACCCAGTACTTC.